This TCR beta chain is drawn from a study of shared T cell receptors in the human thymus. Libraries were prepared by immunoSEQ multiplex PCR; TCRdb keeps only in-frame clonotypes and omits some of them. The sample holds roughly 560,000 clones; approximately 80% are singletons and the top ten take 0.013%. Trimming cost V 6 bases and J 5 bases; bases outside gene matches: 4. Germline V lookup: CDR1 LNHDA, CDR2 SQIVND (reference sequence). The CDR3 loop spans 13 amino acids. The sample was also linked to a second study, of human thymus T cells. Turning to that study: Healthy Finnish infants undergoing corrective surgery for congenital heart defects were used as donors. It was from resections taken during corrective heart surgery that the thymus tissue came. Gene usage (both V and J) appeared biased in thymic and blood repertoires. Highly overlapping thymic repertoires in unrelated individuals were reported by related research.

The rearrangement links TRBV19 to TRBJ1-2; 9 positions agree with TRBD1. Sequencing was done on a sample of thymocytes. This receptor was identified in a boy under three years old with a congenital heart defect. The CDR3 DNA follows: TGTGCCAGTAGGATACAGGGGGCTTATGGCTACACCTTC. Protein: CASRIQGAYGYTF.